These T cell receptor beta chains were read from a single sample in a study of identical twins. MiXCR, run by TCRdb on the 5' RACE reads, gives a single entry per CDR3 protein. The table includes approximately 690,000 distinct CDR3 sequences, 6.1% detected once. Source material: naive T cells sorted from blood. These receptors originate from a man between 18 and 35 years old in good health. The CDR3 runs from the conserved cysteine through the conserved F or W. Each record gives: J gene, V gene, clone size, D gene, CDR3 protein, CDR3 DNA. The D gene is left open where the match is weak. Where a row states a size, it is once, few, many or the class of an expanded clone; other rows omit it.

J: TRBJ2-2; V: TRBV5-1; size: many; D: NA; CDR3: CASSIRTGNTGELFF; DNA: TGCGCCAGCAGCATTAGGACGGGGAACACCGGGGAGCTGTTTTTT
J: TRBJ1-1; V: TRBV24-1; size: few; D: NA; CDR3: CATQGFGDTEAFF; DNA: TGTGCCACACAGGGATTTGGGGACACTGAAGCTTTCTTT
J: TRBJ2-4; V: TRBV20-1; size: many; D: NA; CDR3: CSARDPGGTKNIQYF; DNA: TGCAGTGCTAGAGATCCAGGAGGAACCAAAAACATTCAGTACTTC
J: TRBJ2-4; V: TRBV2; size: many; D: NA; CDR3: CASSETGNIQYF; DNA: TGTGCCAGCAGTGAAACAGGGAACATTCAGTACTTC
J: TRBJ2-5; V: TRBV7-2; size: many; D: TRBD2; CDR3: CASSLNGASGSGTQYF; DNA: TGTGCCAGCAGTCTCAACGGGGCTAGCGGGAGTGGGACCCAGTACTTC
J: TRBJ1-4; V: TRBV29-1; size: many; D: NA; CDR3: CSAIGEGINEKLFF; DNA: TGCAGCGCCATCGGTGAAGGGATTAATGAAAAACTGTTTTTT
J: TRBJ2-5; V: TRBV5-1; size: many; D: NA; CDR3: CASSWPGSVQETQYF; DNA: TGCGCCAGCAGCTGGCCGGGCAGTGTCCAAGAGACCCAGTACTTC
J: TRBJ2-5; V: TRBV12-3/TRBV12-4; size: few; D: NA; CDR3: CASKWWGRKETQYF; DNA: TGTGCCAGCAAGTGGTGGGGGAGGAAAGAGACCCAGTACTTC
J: TRBJ2-7; V: TRBV21-1; size: few; D: NA; CDR3: CASSKGHAGEYEQYF; DNA: TGTGCCAGCAGCAAAGGGCACGCAGGGGAATACGAGCAGTACTTC
J: TRBJ2-3; V: TRBV12-3/TRBV12-4; size: few; D: TRBD1; CDR3: CASRVLGGDRVPF; DNA: TGTGCCAGCAGGGTACTCGGAGGGGACAGGGTTCCCTTT
J: TRBJ1-4; V: TRBV7-9; size: few; D: NA; CDR3: CASSLAQWAAGNEKLFF; DNA: TGTGCCAGCAGCTTAGCGCAGTGGGCAGCCGGTAATGAAAAACTGTTTTTT
J: TRBJ2-2; V: TRBV9; size: many; D: NA; CDR3: CASSVGRPNTGELFF; DNA: TGTGCCAGCAGCGTAGGGAGACCGAACACCGGGGAGCTGTTTTTT
J: TRBJ2-3; V: TRBV20-1; size: many; D: NA; CDR3: CSARDRTRSSTDTQYF; DNA: TGCAGTGCTAGAGATCGAACTAGATCAAGCACAGATACGCAGTATTTT
J: TRBJ1-1; V: TRBV5-5; size: few; D: NA; CDR3: CASSGTVYTEAFF; DNA: TGTGCCAGCAGCGGGACGGTATACACTGAAGCTTTCTTT
J: TRBJ2-2; V: TRBV12-3/TRBV12-4; size: many; D: TRBD1; CDR3: CASLKTGTAMGELFF; DNA: TGTGCCAGCCTCAAGACAGGGACCGCGATGGGGGAGCTGTTTTTT
J: TRBJ2-2; V: TRBV12-3/TRBV12-4; size: NA; D: TRBD2; CDR3: CASSPPPSGTSVPGELFF; DNA: TGTGCCAGCAGTCCCCCCCCCTCCGGGACTAGCGTACCCGGGGAGCTGTTTTTT
J: TRBJ2-2; V: TRBV6-5; size: NA; D: TRBD1; CDR3: CASSSTGVPGELFF; DNA: TGTGCCAGCAGTTCTACAGGGGTCCCCGGGGAGCTGTTTTTT
J: TRBJ2-7; V: TRBV7-9; size: many; D: TRBD2; CDR3: CASSLPRTSGNSYEQYF; DNA: TGTGCCAGCAGCTTACCCCGGACTAGCGGTAACTCCTACGAGCAGTACTTC
J: TRBJ2-2; V: TRBV14; size: NA; D: NA; CDR3: CASSQAGSSSGELFF; DNA: TGTGCCAGCAGCCAAGCCGGCAGCTCATCCGGGGAGCTGTTTTTT
J: TRBJ2-3; V: TRBV7-9; size: few; D: TRBD2; CDR3: CASRQPGLATDTQYF; DNA: TGTGCCAGCAGACAACCGGGACTAGCAACAGATACGCAGTATTTT
J: TRBJ2-2; V: TRBV29-1; size: many; D: NA; CDR3: CSVELRTGELFF; DNA: TGCAGCGTTGAATTGAGGACCGGGGAGCTGTTTTTT
J: TRBJ2-3; V: TRBV12-3/TRBV12-4; size: many; D: NA; CDR3: CASSGRLNRGTDTQYF; DNA: TGTGCCAGCAGCGGACGGCTTAACAGGGGCACAGATACGCAGTATTTT
J: TRBJ2-1; V: TRBV7-9; size: few; D: NA; CDR3: CASSGTPPGRFF; DNA: TGTGCCAGCAGCGGGACCCCCCCCGGACGGTTCTTC
J: TRBJ1-2; V: TRBV6-6; size: many; D: NA; CDR3: CASRGTGGYTF; DNA: TGTGCCAGCAGAGGGACGGGGGGCTACACCTTC
J: TRBJ2-7; V: TRBV6-6; size: NA; D: TRBD1; CDR3: CASSYTGGPEQYF; DNA: TGTGCCAGCAGTTACACAGGGGGTCCCGAGCAGTACTTC
J: TRBJ1-4; V: TRBV5-1; size: few; D: NA; CDR3: CASSSGPAPSEKLFF; DNA: TGCGCCAGCAGCTCCGGGCCAGCCCCCAGTGAAAAACTGTTTTTT
J: TRBJ2-3; V: TRBV20-1; size: many; D: NA; CDR3: CSARSIGAHTDTQYF; DNA: TGCAGTGCTAGAAGTATAGGGGCCCACACAGATACGCAGTATTTT
J: TRBJ2-1; V: TRBV9; size: many; D: TRBD2; CDR3: CASSVASGRAVDEQFF; DNA: TGTGCCAGCAGCGTAGCTAGCGGGAGGGCTGTGGATGAGCAGTTCTTC
J: TRBJ2-1; V: TRBV7-2; size: NA; D: TRBD2; CDR3: CASSLWVTSGSAKTSSYNEQFF; DNA: TGTGCCAGCAGCTTATGGGTGACTAGCGGGTCAGCGAAGACTAGCTCCTACAATGAGCAGTTCTTC
J: TRBJ2-1; V: TRBV15; size: many; D: TRBD2; CDR3: CATSRDRAGGASNEQFF; DNA: TGTGCCACCAGCAGAGATCGAGCGGGAGGGGCCAGCAATGAGCAGTTCTTC
J: TRBJ2-6; V: TRBV6-2/TRBV6-3; size: many; D: NA; CDR3: CASSHETSAGANVLTF; DNA: TGTGCCAGCAGTCATGAGACTAGTGCTGGGGCCAACGTCCTGACTTTC
J: TRBJ2-1; V: TRBV7-9; size: few; D: NA; CDR3: CASSHPGAHEQFF; DNA: TGTGCCAGCAGTCACCCGGGGGCCCATGAGCAGTTCTTC
J: TRBJ2-7; V: TRBV29-1; size: few; D: TRBD1; CDR3: CSVEKTGGTDEQYF; DNA: TGCAGCGTTGAAAAGACAGGGGGCACCGACGAGCAGTACTTC
J: TRBJ2-1; V: TRBV5-1; size: many; D: NA; CDR3: CASRLRAGVGSYNEQFF; DNA: TGCGCCAGCAGATTACGCGCAGGGGTCGGTTCCTACAATGAGCAGTTCTTC
J: TRBJ2-7; V: TRBV5-1; size: NA; D: TRBD1; CDR3: CASSLLTGQGSEQYF; DNA: TGCGCCAGCAGCTTGTTGACTGGACAGGGATCCGAGCAGTACTTC
J: TRBJ2-1; V: TRBV20-1; size: many; D: NA; CDR3: CSAWTGGEQFF; DNA: TGCAGTGCCTGGACTGGAGGTGAGCAGTTCTTC
J: TRBJ1-2; V: TRBV20-1; size: NA; D: NA; CDR3: CSATDLVGYTF; DNA: TGCAGTGCCACTGACTTAGTCGGCTACACCTTC
J: TRBJ2-5; V: TRBV28; size: NA; D: NA; CDR3: CASSLIDRPSQETQYF; DNA: TGTGCCAGCAGTTTAATTGACCGACCGAGCCAAGAGACCCAGTACTTC
J: TRBJ2-4; V: TRBV6-1; size: many; D: TRBD2; CDR3: CASSPGGAKNIQYF; DNA: TGTGCCAGCAGCCCGGGGGGGGCCAAAAACATTCAGTACTTC
J: TRBJ2-1; V: TRBV11-2; size: NA; D: TRBD2; CDR3: CASSLRLRLAEAGGEQFF; DNA: TGTGCCAGCAGCTTACGTCTGCGGCTAGCGGAGGCTGGGGGTGAGCAGTTCTTC
J: TRBJ2-3; V: TRBV7-8; size: many; D: NA; CDR3: CASSLVWESTDTQYF; DNA: TGTGCCAGCAGCTTAGTTTGGGAGAGCACAGATACGCAGTATTTT